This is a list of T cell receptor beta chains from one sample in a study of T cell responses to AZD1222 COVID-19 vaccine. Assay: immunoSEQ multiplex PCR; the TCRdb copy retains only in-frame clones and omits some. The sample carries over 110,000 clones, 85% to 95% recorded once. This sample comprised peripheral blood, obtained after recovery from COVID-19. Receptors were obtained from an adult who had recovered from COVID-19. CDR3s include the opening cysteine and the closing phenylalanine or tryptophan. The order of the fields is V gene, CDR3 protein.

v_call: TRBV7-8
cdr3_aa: CASSSRPRDRGFTYEQYF

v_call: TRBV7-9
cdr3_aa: CASSLGGDEKETQYF

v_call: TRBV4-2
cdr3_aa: CASMTDRGSEKLFF

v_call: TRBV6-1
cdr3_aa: CASSEWTNTEAFF

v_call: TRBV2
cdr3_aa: CASSDGAASYNEQFF

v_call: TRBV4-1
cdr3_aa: CASSQFEGQGRIEQFF

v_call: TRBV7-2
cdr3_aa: CASSLGVGKQNEQFF

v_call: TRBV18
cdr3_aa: CASSPPGWYEQYF

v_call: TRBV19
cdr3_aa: CASSLDRASYEQYF

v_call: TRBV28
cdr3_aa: CASLSVNTGTIYGYTF

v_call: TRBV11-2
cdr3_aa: CASSRPLGVRDQYF

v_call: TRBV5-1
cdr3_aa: CASSRLGDMYGYTF

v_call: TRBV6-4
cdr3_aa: CASRGGAEGGYTF

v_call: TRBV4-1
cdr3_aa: CASSQATTFDEQFF

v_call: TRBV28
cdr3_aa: CASSFPTGVYEQYF

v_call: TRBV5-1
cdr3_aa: CASSLAGGHGQFF

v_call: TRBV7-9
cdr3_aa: CASSFSNRAYEQYF

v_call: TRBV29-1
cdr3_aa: CSVLPGGVDTGELFF

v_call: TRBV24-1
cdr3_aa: CATSLTGPTQYF

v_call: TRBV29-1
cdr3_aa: CSVKIDRGRNEQYF